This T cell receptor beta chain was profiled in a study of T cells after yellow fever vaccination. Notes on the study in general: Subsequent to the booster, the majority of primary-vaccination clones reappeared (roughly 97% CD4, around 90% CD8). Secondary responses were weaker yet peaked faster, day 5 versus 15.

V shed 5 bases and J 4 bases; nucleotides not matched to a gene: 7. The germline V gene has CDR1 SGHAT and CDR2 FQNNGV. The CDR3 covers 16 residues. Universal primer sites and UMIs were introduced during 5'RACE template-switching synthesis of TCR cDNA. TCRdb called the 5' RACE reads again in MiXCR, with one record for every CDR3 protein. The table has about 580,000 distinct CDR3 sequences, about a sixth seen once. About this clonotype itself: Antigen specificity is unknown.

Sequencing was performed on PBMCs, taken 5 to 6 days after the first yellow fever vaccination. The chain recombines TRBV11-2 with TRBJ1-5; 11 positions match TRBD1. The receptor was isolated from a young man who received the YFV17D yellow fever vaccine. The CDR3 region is CASSQGQGARNQPQHF. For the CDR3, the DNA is TGTGCCAGCAGCCAAGGACAGGGGGCAAGGAATCAGCCCCAGCATTTT.